This T cell receptor beta chain comes out of a study of T cell repertoires in cytomegalovirus infection. Study overall: Matching HLA type, along with CMV infection, was indicated by public TCR beta signatures. General study results and limits: Individuals carrying CMV plus the relevant HLA were identified by cumulative frequency of public TCR beta families. In two of eight donors, the top clonotype was HLA-C-restricted CMV-specific.

V lost 0 bases and J 10 bases, leaving 10 bases between the germline ends. CDR1 and CDR2 from the germline V gene are LNHNV and YYDKDF (reference sequence). The CDR3 extends over 13 amino acids. This clonotype was found many times. Its antigen remains unidentified. TCRdb reprocessed the reads via MiXCR and lists one record per CDR3 protein. The table has fewer than 80,000 distinct CDR3 sequences, roughly 3.6% seen once. The rearrangement uses TRBV15 and TRBJ1-5; no firm D call. The sample comprised PBMCs. This TCR was sampled from a human donor in good health (CMV status not recorded). Some clones in this sample may be carry-over from other donors' samples. CDR3 DNA: TGTGCCACCAGCAGAGACCCGTTAAGTCCCCAGCATTTT. This translates into CATSRDPLSPQHF.